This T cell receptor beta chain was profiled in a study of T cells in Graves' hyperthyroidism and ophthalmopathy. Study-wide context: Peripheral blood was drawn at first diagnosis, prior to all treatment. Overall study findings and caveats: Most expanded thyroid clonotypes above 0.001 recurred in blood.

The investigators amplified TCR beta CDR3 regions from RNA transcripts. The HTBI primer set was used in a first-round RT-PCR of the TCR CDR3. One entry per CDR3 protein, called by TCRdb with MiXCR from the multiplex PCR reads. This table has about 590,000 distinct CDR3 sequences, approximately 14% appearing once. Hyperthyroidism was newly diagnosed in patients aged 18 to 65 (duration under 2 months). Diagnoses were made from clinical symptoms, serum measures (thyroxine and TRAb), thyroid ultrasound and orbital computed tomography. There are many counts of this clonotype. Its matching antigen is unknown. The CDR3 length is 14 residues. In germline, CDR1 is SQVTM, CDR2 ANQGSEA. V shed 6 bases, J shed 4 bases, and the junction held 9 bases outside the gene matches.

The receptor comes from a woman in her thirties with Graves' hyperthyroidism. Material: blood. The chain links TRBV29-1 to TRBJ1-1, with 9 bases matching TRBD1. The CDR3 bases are TGCAGCGTCGACCGGGGACAGGGTACCACTGAAGCTTTCTTT. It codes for CSVDRGQGTTEAFF.